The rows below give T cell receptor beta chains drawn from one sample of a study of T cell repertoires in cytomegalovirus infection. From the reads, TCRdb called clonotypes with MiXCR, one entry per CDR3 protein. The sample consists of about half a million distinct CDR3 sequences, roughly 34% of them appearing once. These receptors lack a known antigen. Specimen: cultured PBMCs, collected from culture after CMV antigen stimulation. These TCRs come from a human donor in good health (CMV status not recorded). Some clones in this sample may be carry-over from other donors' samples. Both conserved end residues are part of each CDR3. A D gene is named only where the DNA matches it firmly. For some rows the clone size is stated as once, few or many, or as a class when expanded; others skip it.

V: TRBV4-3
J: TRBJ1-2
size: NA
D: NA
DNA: TGCGCCAGCAGACAAGTAACAGGGCACTATGGCTACACCTTC
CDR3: CASRQVTGHYGYTF

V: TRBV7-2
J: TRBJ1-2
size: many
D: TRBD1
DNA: TGTGCCAGCAGCTTAGTTTCAGGGGGCGTATATGGCTACACCTTC
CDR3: CASSLVSGGVYGYTF

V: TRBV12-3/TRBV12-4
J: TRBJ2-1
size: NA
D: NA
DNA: TGTGCCGTCTCGACCCGGGGGTTCCACAATGAGCAGTTCTTC
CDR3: CAVSTRGFHNEQFF

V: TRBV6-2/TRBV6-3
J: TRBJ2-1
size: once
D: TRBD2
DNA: TGTGCCAGCAGTGAAACTAGCGGGAGGTCCTACAATGAGCAGTTCTTC
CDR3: CASSETSGRSYNEQFF

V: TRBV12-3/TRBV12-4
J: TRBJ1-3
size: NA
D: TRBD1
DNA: TGTGCCAGCATCAGACAGGGACAGGGAGGCGGAAACACCATATATTTT
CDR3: CASIRQGQGGGNTIYF

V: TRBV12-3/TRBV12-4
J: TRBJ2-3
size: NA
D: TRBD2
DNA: TGTGCCAGCCTTAGCGGGAGGGTCACAGATACGCAGTATTTT
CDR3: CASLSGRVTDTQYF

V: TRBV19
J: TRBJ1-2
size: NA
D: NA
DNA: TGTGCCAGTAGTATGGGCGGCAGATCAGACTATGGCTACACCTTC
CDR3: CASSMGGRSDYGYTF

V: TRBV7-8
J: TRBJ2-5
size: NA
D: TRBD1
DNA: TGTGCCAGCAGCTTAGAACAAGGGACAGGCCAAGAGACCCAGTACTTC
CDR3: CASSLEQGTGQETQYF

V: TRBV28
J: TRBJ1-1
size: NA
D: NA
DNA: TGTGCCAGCAGTTTTAAGGGACGGGACACTGAAGCTTTCTTT
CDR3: CASSFKGRDTEAFF

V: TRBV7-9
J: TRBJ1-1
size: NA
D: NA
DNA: TGTGCCAGCAGCTTAGAGCGCGGCGACACTGAAGCTTTCTTT
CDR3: CASSLERGDTEAFF

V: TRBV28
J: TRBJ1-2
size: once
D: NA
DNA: TGTGCCAGCGGGCATAATGGCTACACCTTC
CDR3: CASGHNGYTF

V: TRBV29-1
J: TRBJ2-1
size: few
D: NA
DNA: TGCAGCGTTTCCCGGGGATCTAGTGACAATGAGCAGTTCTTC
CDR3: CSVSRGSSDNEQFF

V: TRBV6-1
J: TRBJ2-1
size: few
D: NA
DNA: TGTGCCATATCATGGAGCCCGAAGGTCAATGAGCAGTTCTTC
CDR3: CAISWSPKVNEQFF

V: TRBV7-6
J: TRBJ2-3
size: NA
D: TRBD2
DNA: TGTGCTAGCAGCCCAGGAGAGGGACTAGCGGGACCAGCTAGCACAGATACGCAGTATTTT
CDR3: CASSPGEGLAGPASTDTQYF

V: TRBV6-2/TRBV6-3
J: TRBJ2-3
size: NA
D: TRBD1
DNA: TGTGCCAGCAGTCGACGAATACAGGGGGCTGAGGGTACGCAGTATTTT
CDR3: CASSRRIQGAEGTQYF

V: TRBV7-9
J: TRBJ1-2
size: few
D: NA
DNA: TGTGCCAGCAGCCCATCGAAGGACGGCAGGCTTGCGCCTAACTATGGCTACACCTTC
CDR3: CASSPSKDGRLAPNYGYTF

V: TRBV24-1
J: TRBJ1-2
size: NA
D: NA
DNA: TGTGCCACCAGTGATTCGACCTACCTAAACTATGGCTACACCTTC
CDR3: CATSDSTYLNYGYTF

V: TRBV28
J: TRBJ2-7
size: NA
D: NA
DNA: TGTGCCAGCAGTTTAATGGGCAGCGCCTACGAGCAGTACTTC
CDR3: CASSLMGSAYEQYF

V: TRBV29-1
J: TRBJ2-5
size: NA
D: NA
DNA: TGCAGCGTTGTAGTCCGGTTCGTAGAGACCCAGTACTTC
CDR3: CSVVVRFVETQYF

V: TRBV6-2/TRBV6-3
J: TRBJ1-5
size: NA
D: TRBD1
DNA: TGTGCCAGCAGTTCCCGAACTCTGGGACTTCCGGGACAGGGGTTTTTGAATCAGCCCCAGCATTTT
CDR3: CASSSRTLGLPGQGFLNQPQHF